This T cell receptor (beta chain) was retrieved from a study of identical twins. Study conclusions and caveats: Clonotypes of the beta chain that were abundant in cord blood carried fewer insertions (memory repertoires showed none).

This CDR3 comprises 14 residues. Trimming took 7 bases from V and 0 from J; bases not matched to a gene: 4. Germline V gene lookup returns CDR1 MDHEN and CDR2 SYDVKM. TCRdb passed the 5' RACE reads through MiXCR, listing each CDR3 protein once. The data contain roughly 500,000 distinct CDR3 sequences, roughly a fifth of them singletons. A remark on this clonotype: What it recognizes is unknown.

The same data also went into a second study, on T cells expressing NK-cell markers.

The chain recombines TRBV28 with TRBJ2-7, with TRBD2 identical over 9 bases. The receptor's source is a woman between 18 and 30 years old in good health. Sequencing was performed on CD4+ T cells sorted from blood. CDR3 DNA: TGTGCCAGCAATCTAGCGGGAAGCTCCTACGAGCAGTACTTC. Translating it yields CASNLAGSSYEQYF.